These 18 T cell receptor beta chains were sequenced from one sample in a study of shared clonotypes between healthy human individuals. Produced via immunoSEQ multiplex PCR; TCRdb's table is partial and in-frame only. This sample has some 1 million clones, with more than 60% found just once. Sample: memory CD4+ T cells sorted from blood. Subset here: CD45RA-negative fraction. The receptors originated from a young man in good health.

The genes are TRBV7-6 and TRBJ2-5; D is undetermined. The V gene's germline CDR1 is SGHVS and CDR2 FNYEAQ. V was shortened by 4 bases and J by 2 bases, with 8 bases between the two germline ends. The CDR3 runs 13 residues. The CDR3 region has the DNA TGTGCCAGCAGCTACGGGCTTCAAGAGACCCAGTACTTC. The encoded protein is CASSYGLQETQYF.

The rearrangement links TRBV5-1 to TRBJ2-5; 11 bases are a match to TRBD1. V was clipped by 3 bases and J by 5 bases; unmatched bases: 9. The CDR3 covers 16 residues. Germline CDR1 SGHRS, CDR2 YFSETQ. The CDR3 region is CASSSAGQGARETQYF. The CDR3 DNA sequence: TGCGCCAGCAGCTCCGCTGGACAGGGGGCACGGGAGACCCAGTACTTC.

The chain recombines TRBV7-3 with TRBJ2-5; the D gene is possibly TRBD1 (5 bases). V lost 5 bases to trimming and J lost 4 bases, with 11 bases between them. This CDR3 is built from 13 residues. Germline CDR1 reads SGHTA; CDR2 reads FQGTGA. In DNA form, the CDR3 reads TGTGCCAGCAGCCCCCAGGGCTCAGAGACCCAGTACTTC. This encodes CASSPQGSETQYF.

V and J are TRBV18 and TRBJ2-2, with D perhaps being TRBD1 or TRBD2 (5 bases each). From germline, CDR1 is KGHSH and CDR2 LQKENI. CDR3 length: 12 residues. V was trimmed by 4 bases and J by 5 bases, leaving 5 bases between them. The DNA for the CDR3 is TGTGCCAGCTCACGGGGGACCGGGGAGCTGTTTTTT. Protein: CASSRGTGELFF.

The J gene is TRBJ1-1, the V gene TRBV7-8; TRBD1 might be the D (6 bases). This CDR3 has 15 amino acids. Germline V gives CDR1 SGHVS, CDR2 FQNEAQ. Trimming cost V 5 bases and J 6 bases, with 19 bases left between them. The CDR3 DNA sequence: TGTGCCAGCAGCCAGACGGGACACAACGACGCTGAAGCTTTCTTT. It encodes CASSQTGHNDAEAFF.

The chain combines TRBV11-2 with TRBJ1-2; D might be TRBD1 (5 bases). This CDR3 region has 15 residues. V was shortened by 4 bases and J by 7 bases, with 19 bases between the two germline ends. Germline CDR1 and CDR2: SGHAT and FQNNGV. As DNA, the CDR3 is TGTGCCAGCAGCTCTGGCGGAGGGAGGGGTCGTGGCTACACCTTC. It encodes CASSSGGGRGRGYTF.

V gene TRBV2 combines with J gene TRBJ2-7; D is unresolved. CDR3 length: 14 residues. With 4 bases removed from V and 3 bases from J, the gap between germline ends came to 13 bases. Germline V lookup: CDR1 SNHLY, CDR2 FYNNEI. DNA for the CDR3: TGTGCCAGCAGTGGGTCCACGATCAACTACGAGCAGTACTTC. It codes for CASSGSTINYEQYF.

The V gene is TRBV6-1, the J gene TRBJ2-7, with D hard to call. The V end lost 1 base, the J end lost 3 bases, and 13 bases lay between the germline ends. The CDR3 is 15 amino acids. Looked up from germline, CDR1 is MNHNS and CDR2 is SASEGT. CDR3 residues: CASSEGSAALYEQYF. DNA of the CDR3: TGTGCCAGCAGTGAAGGGTCGGCCGCACTCTACGAGCAGTACTTC.

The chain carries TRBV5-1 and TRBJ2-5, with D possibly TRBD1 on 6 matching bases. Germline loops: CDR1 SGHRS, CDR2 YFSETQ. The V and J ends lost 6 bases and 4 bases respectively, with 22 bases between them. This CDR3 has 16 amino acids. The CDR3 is CASTQPARGEGETQYF. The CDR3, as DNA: TGCGCCAGCACGCAACCTGCCAGGGGCGAAGGAGAGACCCAGTACTTC.

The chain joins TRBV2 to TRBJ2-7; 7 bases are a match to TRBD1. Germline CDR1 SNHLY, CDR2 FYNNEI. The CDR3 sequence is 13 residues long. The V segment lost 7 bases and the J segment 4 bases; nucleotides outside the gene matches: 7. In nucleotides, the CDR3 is TGTGCCAGCACAGAGACAGGGTTATACGAGCAGTACTTC. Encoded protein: CASTETGLYEQYF.

This chain's CDR3 is CASSSTVAYGYTF. The CDR3 region has the DNA TGCGCCAGCAGCTCCACAGTGGCCTATGGCTACACCTTC. The chain joins TRBV5-1 to TRBJ1-2; no clear D. Germline V CDR1 and CDR2: SGHRS, YFSETQ. The V and J ends lost 3 bases and 4 bases respectively, with 10 bases between them. This CDR3 is built from 13 residues.

The CDR3 is CATSKGSYNSPLHF. DNA of the CDR3: TGCGCCACTTCAAAGGGCTCCTATAATTCACCCCTCCACTTT. The chain employs TRBV5-1 and TRBJ1-6, with D uncertain. V was trimmed by 9 bases and J by 0 bases, leaving 10 bases between them. The CDR3 spans 14 residues. Germline-derived CDR1 and CDR2 are SGHRS and YFSETQ.

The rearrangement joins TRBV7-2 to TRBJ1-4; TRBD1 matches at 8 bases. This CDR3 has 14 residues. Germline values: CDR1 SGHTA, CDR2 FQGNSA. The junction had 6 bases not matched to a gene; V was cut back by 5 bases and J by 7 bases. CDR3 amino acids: CASSGQGGSEKLFF. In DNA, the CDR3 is TGTGCCAGCAGCGGACAGGGAGGAAGTGAAAAACTGTTTTTT.

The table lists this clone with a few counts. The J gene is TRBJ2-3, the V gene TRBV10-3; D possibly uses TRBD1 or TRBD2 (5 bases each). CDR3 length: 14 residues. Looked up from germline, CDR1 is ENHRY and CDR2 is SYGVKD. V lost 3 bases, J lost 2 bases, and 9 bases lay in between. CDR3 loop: CAISDGGSTDTQYF. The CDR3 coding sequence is TGTGCCATCAGTGATGGGGGTTCCACAGATACGCAGTATTTT.

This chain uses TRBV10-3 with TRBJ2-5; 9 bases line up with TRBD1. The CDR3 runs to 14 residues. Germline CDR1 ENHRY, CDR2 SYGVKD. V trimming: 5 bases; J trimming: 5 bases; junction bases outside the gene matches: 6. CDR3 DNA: TGTGCCATCAGTACCGGGACAGGGCGGGAGACCCAGTACTTC. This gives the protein CAISTGTGRETQYF.

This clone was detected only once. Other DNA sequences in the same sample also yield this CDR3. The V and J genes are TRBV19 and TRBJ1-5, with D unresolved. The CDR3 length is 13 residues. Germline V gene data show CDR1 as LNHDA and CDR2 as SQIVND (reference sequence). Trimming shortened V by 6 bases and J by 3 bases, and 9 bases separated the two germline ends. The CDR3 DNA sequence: TGTGCCAGTAGCTACAGACCCAATCAGCCCCAGCATTTT. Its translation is CASSYRPNQPQHF.

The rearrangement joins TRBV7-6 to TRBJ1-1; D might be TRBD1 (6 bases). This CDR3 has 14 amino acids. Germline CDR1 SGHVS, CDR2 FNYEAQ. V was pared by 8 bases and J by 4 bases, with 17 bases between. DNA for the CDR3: TGTGCCAGCCGGGCGGGGCTAGGGGGCACTGAAGCTTTCTTT. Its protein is CASRAGLGGTEAFF.

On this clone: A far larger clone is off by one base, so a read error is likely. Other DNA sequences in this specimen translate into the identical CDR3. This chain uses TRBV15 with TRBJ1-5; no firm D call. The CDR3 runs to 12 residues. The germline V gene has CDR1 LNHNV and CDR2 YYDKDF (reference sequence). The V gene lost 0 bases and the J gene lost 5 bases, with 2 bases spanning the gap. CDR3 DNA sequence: TGTGCCACCAGCAGAGACGATCAGCCCCAGCATTTT. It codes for CATSRDDQPQHF.